The 15 T cell receptor beta chains reported below all come from one sample, sequenced in a study of cytomegalovirus exposure and HLA in healthy donors (dated by TCRdb to the late 2010s). Receptors were amplified or captured by the immunoSEQ multiplex PCR assay. TCRdb holds this immuneACCESS table with in-frame rearrangements only. Some clones are missing; in checked studies, unresolved V genes explain under half, and the rest has no known cause. For this sample the table gives 55,000 to 80,000 clones, of which approximately 96% were detected only once. Approximately 1.5% of the sample comes from the top ten. Source material: PBMCs. The receptor source for this set is a young man in good health and CMV-seropositive.

The chain couples TRBV10-3 to TRBJ2-3; 14 bases map to TRBD2. The J segment lost 6 bases and the V segment lost 3 bases, leaving 5 bases of the junction unmatched. The CDR3 spans 16 residues. Per germline, CDR1 ENHRY and CDR2 SYGVKD. The chain's CDR3 is CAISEGLAGGGDTQYF. The CDR3 coding sequence is TGTGCCATCAGTGAAGGACTAGCGGGAGGAGGTGATACGCAGTATTTT.

V and J are TRBV6-1 and TRBJ1-6; 8 positions match TRBD1. From germline, CDR1 is MNHNS and CDR2 SASEGT. The CDR3 contains 14 residues. V lost 7 bases and J lost 9; bases outside the gene matches: 8. The CDR3 reads CASNLDRAASPLHF. The CDR3, as DNA: TGTGCCAGCAATTTGGACAGGGCGGCTTCACCCCTCCACTTT.

The rearrangement joins TRBV30 to TRBJ1-1, with TRBD1 as a possible D gene (5 bases). The CDR3 runs 12 residues. Germline V lookup: CDR1 GTSNPN, CDR2 SVGIG (reference sequence). V lost 6 bases, J lost 1 base, and 9 bases lay in between. CDR3 in amino acids: CACLTENTEAFF. CDR3 in DNA: TGTGCCTGCCTGACAGAGAACACTGAAGCTTTCTTT.

This chain joins TRBV11-2 and TRBJ1-4; possibly TRBD1 for D (6 bases). This CDR3 has 15 residues. Germline CDR1 reads SGHAT; CDR2 reads FQNNGV. V was shortened by 0 bases and J by 5 bases, with 10 bases between the two germline ends. The CDR3 nucleotides are TGTGCCAGCAGCTTAGATGGTCAGGGGAATGAAAAACTGTTTTTT. The encoded protein is CASSLDGQGNEKLFF.

V usage is TRBV7-2 and J usage is TRBJ2-5, with D possibly being TRBD2 (6 bases). The ends were cut back, 8 bases at V and 2 bases at J, with 15 bases in the middle. The CDR3 runs to 14 residues. CDR1 and CDR2 (germline): SGHTA, FQGNSA. CDR3 sequence: CASARRARQETQYF. Here the CDR3 DNA reads TGTGCCAGCGCTAGGAGGGCGCGGCAAGAGACCCAGTACTTC.

The rearrangement uses TRBV21-1 and TRBJ2-2; the D segment call TRBD1 is taken from the table without a DNA check. TRBV21-1 is recorded as a pseudogene. This CDR3 has 15 amino acids. CDR3 DNA: TGTGCCAGAACCGGGACAGGGGTGCAGTTCGGGGAGCTGTTTTTT. Its protein product is CARTGTGVQFGELFF.

V usage is TRBV2 and J usage is TRBJ1-3; possible D gene TRBD1, 6 bases. Trimming took off 2 bases at V and 2 bases at J, with 10 bases between the two ends. CDR1 and CDR2 from the germline V gene are SNHLY and FYNNEI. The CDR3 totals 15 residues. This CDR3 reads CASSEHRATGNTIYF. The CDR3 DNA follows: TGTGCCAGCAGTGAACACAGGGCAACTGGAAACACCATATATTTT.

This chain joins TRBV29-1 and TRBJ2-5, with a tentative D call TRBD2 (5 bases). The CDR3 is made up of 13 amino acids. Germline V gene lookup returns CDR1 SQVTM and CDR2 ANQGSEA. The V end was cut by 3 bases, the J end by 3 bases, with 11 bases between. CDR3 in DNA: TGCAGCGTTGATCGAGGGAGCGAAGAGACCCAGTACTTC. This codes for CSVDRGSEETQYF.

The chain has TRBV19 and TRBJ2-7, with D maybe TRBD2 (6 bases). Germline CDR1 reads LNHDA; CDR2 reads SQIVND (reference sequence). The CDR3 sequence is 13 residues long. The V end was cut by 5 bases, the J end by 3 bases, with 11 bases between. This chain's CDR3 is CASSVGGNYEQYF. CDR3 DNA: TGTGCCAGTAGTGTGGGGGGAAACTACGAGCAGTACTTC.

The genes are TRBV5-1 and TRBJ2-5; D possibly corresponds to TRBD2 (5 bases). Germline CDR1 and CDR2: SGHRS and YFSETQ. Trimming shortened V by 2 bases and J by 1 base, and 9 bases separated the two germline ends. The CDR3 loop spans 14 amino acids. The CDR3 sequence: CASSLNSGQETQYF. The CDR3 DNA follows: TGCGCCAGCAGCTTAAACAGCGGCCAAGAGACCCAGTACTTC.

The V call is TRBV9, the J call TRBJ2-1; the match to TRBD1 covers 9 bases. Trimming took 4 bases from V and 4 from J; bases not matched to a gene: 6. The CDR3 runs to 15 residues. The germline CDR1 and CDR2 sequences are SGDLS and YYNGEE. CDR3 nucleotide sequence: TGTGCCAGCAGCACCCAACAGGGGGCGTACAATGAGCAGTTCTTC. Amino acids: CASSTQQGAYNEQFF.

V gene TRBV6-5 combines with J gene TRBJ1-4; 8 nucleotides match TRBD1. J was trimmed by 3 bases and V by 4 bases; bases with no gene match: 4. There are 15 residues in the CDR3. Germline loops: CDR1 MNHEY, CDR2 SVGAGI. CDR3 sequence: CASSWQGAANEKLFF. CDR3 nucleotides: TGTGCCAGCAGTTGGCAGGGGGCGGCTAATGAAAAACTGTTTTTT.

This chain joins TRBV9 and TRBJ2-1, with D maybe TRBD1 (6 bases). Deletions cut 1 base from V and 3 bases from J, with 11 bases between. The germline V gene encodes CDR1 SGDLS and CDR2 YYNGEE. The CDR3 has 15 amino acids. This CDR3 is CASSVRGNNYNEQFF. CDR3 DNA: TGTGCCAGCAGCGTAAGGGGGAACAACTACAATGAGCAGTTCTTC.

This chain links TRBV9 with TRBJ2-7; perhaps TRBD1 as D (5 bases). The CDR3 is 14 residues long. V dropped 7 bases and J dropped 6 bases, with 20 bases sitting between them. Germline V gene lookup returns CDR1 SGDLS and CDR2 YYNGEE. CDR3 DNA: TGTGCCAGCGATCCAACAGGCCAGGGCTTCGAGCAGTACTTC. It is translated as CASDPTGQGFEQYF.

V and J are TRBV4-1 and TRBJ2-3; D may be TRBD2 (6 bases). The CDR3 loop spans 15 amino acids. The germline V gene encodes CDR1 MGHRA and CDR2 YSYEKL. V lost 0 bases and J lost 2, with 9 bases in between. In DNA, the CDR3 is TGCGCCAGCAGCCAAGACGGGGGTGCCACAGATACGCAGTATTTT. The encoded protein is CASSQDGGATDTQYF.